A selection of T cell receptor beta chains follows, all from one sample in a study of CD8+ T cells in alopecia areata. Data came from immunoSEQ multiplex PCR; TCRdb stores just in-frame clones and leaves some out. The data show about 140,000 clones, 80% to 90% seen once. The sample was CD8+ T cells sorted from blood, taken at week 4, from a patient treated with tofacitinib. These receptors originate from a human donor with alopecia areata. Each CDR3 is given with its conserved first and last residue. The D gene is left open where the match is weak. Rows may omit the clone size; those that give it use once, few, many or a size class.

size	V	J	D	CDR3	DNA
NA	TRBV7-9	TRBJ2-4	TRBD2	CASSQRGEVRLAKNIQYF	TGTGCCAGCAGCCAGCGGGGTGAGGTCAGACTAGCCAAAAACATTCAGTACTTC
NA	TRBV4-2	TRBJ2-3	TRBD2	CASSQVGGGSTDTQYF	TGTGCCAGCAGCCAAGTAGGCGGGGGTAGCACAGATACGCAGTATTTT
NA	TRBV7-9	TRBJ2-7	TRBD2	CASTKRSGGGLSKQYF	TGTGCCAGCACCAAAAGGTCGGGAGGGGGACTTTCGAAGCAGTACTTC
once	TRBV27	TRBJ2-3	TRBD2	CAIGGGTDTQYF	TGTGCCATCGGGGGGGGCACAGATACGCAGTATTTT
NA	TRBV4-2	TRBJ2-7	TRBD1	CASSPSGTGPYEQYF	TGTGCCAGCAGCCCCTCCGGGACAGGTCCATACGAGCAGTACTTC
NA	TRBV29-1	TRBJ1-1	NA	CSAGSIMNTEAFF	TGCAGCGCTGGGTCGATCATGAACACTGAAGCTTTCTTT
NA	TRBV10-2	TRBJ1-5	NA	CASHAYTRVKDQPQHF	TGCGCCAGCCACGCATATACGAGGGTAAAGGATCAGCCCCAGCATTTT
NA	TRBV4-3	TRBJ1-1	TRBD1	CASSQDGDRGTEAFF	TGCGCCAGCAGCCAAGACGGAGACAGGGGCACTGAAGCTTTCTTT
NA	TRBV6-1	TRBJ2-5	NA	CASRGRDSSWETQYF	TGTGCCAGCAGGGGACGAGATTCGTCGTGGGAGACCCAGTACTTC
NA	TRBV5-5	TRBJ2-7	TRBD1	CASRSRQGTTYEQYF	TGTGCCAGCAGAAGTCGACAGGGGACAACCTACGAGCAGTACTTC
NA	TRBV7-9	TRBJ1-1	TRBD1	CASSLGDRVTEAFF	TGTGCCAGCAGCTTAGGGGACAGGGTGACTGAAGCTTTCTTT
NA	TRBV9	TRBJ1-5	NA	CASSPHREFSNQPQHF	TGTGCCAGCAGCCCCCACAGGGAATTTAGCAATCAGCCCCAGCATTTT
NA	TRBV4-1	TRBJ2-5	TRBD2	CASSRSGGAETQYF	TGCGCCAGCAGCCGTAGCGGGGGGGCGGAGACCCAGTACTTC
NA	TRBV29-1	TRBJ1-2	NA	CSVSGTSFYGYTF	TGCAGCGTTTCCGGGACAAGTTTCTATGGCTACACCTTC
NA	TRBV7-6	TRBJ1-1	NA	CASSLATGGPEAFF	TGTGCCAGCAGCTTAGCTACCGGGGGCCCTGAAGCTTTCTTT
NA	TRBV23-1	TRBJ2-6	NA	CASSQSGRESGANVLTF	TGCGCCAGCAGTCAATCTGGCAGGGAGTCTGGGGCCAACGTCCTGACTTTC
NA	TRBV7-9	TRBJ2-1	TRBD2	CASSGGSYNEQFF	TGTGCCTCCTCGGGGGGCTCCTACAATGAGCAGTTCTTC
NA	TRBV7-8	TRBJ2-1	TRBD1	CASTSGTGTSNEQFF	TGTGCCAGCACCTCCGGGACAGGGACCTCCAATGAGCAGTTCTTC
few	TRBV27	TRBJ2-1	NA	CASSLAGEQFF	TGTGCCAGCAGTTTAGCGGGGGAGCAGTTCTTC
few	TRBV12-5	TRBJ1-4	TRBD1	CASGPRGGTNEKLFF	TGTGCTAGTGGTCCCAGGGGGGGCACTAATGAAAAACTGTTTTTT
NA	TRBV7-8	TRBJ2-6	NA	CASSLAAYRSGANVLTF	TGTGCCAGCAGCTTAGCCGCGTACAGGTCTGGGGCCAACGTCCTGACTTTC
NA	TRBV27	TRBJ2-1	TRBD2	CASSSSTGLEYNEQFF	TGTGCCAGCTCCTCGTCAACGGGACTAGAATACAATGAGCAGTTCTTC
NA	TRBV30	TRBJ2-6	NA	CAWSVGAGANVLTF	TGTGCCTGGAGTGTGGGGGCTGGGGCCAACGTCCTGACTTTC
NA	TRBV29-1	TRBJ2-7	TRBD1	CSVGAGGSYEQYF	TGCAGCGTTGGCGCAGGGGGCTCCTACGAGCAGTACTTC
NA	TRBV5-4	TRBJ2-7	TRBD2	CASSFGRGAYEQYF	TGTGCCAGCAGCTTCGGGCGGGGGGCCTACGAGCAGTACTTC
once	TRBV13	TRBJ1-2	NA	CASSQSEGRNYGYTF	TGTGCCAGCTCACAATCGGAGGGGAGGAACTATGGCTACACCTTC
NA	TRBV4-1	TRBJ2-7	NA	CASSQGTGNYEQYF	TGCGCCAGCAGCCAAGGGACGGGAAACTACGAGCAGTACTTC
NA	TRBV5-8	TRBJ2-4	NA	CASSRQTLAKNIQYF	TGTGCCAGCAGTCGTCAGACTTTAGCCAAAAACATTCAGTACTTC
NA	TRBV27	TRBJ1-5	TRBD1	CASSFIGGTGPLREAQHF	TGTGCCAGCAGTTTCATCGGAGGGACAGGGCCCCTTAGGGAGGCCCAGCATTTT
NA	TRBV29-1	TRBJ1-1	TRBD1	CSVDPGTGGTEAFF	TGCAGCGTTGACCCCGGGACAGGGGGCACTGAAGCTTTCTTT